This TCR beta chain stems from a study of CD8+ T cells in alopecia areata. Looking at the study overall: The study gave treated patients oral tofacitinib at 5 to 10 mg twice daily.

With 6 bases clipped from V and 2 bases from J, the junction kept 5 bases outside the gene matches. Germline V lookup: CDR1 SEHNR, CDR2 FQNEAQ (reference sequence). The length of the CDR3 is 14 residues. Isolated RNA was reverse transcribed into cDNA used as the sequencing template. Sequencing used immunoSEQ multiplex PCR; TCRdb keeps in-frame clones, though not all of them. The sample yields 150,000 or so clones, 49% seen once. General study points: Sequencing of scalp samples also includes resident alphabeta T cells from normal skin. In patients, TCRs were shared less clearly than in mice, and HLA may possibly be involved.

Worth noting for this clone: The antigen is not known.

The chain links TRBV7-9 to TRBJ2-5; 8 bases are shared with TRBD1. The material was CD8+ T cells sorted from blood, obtained at week 0. The receptor was derived from a human donor with alopecia areata. The CDR3: CASSQGARQETQYF. DNA for the CDR3: TGTGCCAGCAGTCAGGGGGCGAGGCAAGAGACCCAGTACTTC.